The clone carrying this T cell receptor (beta chain) was found once. Its antigen is undetermined. The source of the sample is a study of blood T cells in healthy people across ages. Looked up from germline, CDR1 is SGHTA and CDR2 is FQGNSA. The CDR3 contains 16 residues. Trimming removed 5 bases from V and 8 bases from J; junction bases left unmatched: 14. Study-level findings and limits: Donors of long life had a larger count of naive CD4+ cells and greater diversity than aged donors. In these data, TCR beta diversity tracked strongly with naive T cell percentage.

Primed by a sample-barcoded 5' primer and a J-beta primer mix, a second PCR proceeded for 7 to 11 cycles. TCRdb recomputed calls from the 5' RACE reads with MiXCR, one row per CDR3 protein. The sample shows almost 1 million distinct CDR3 sequences, roughly half of them seen only once. The sequencing input was blood. The chain couples TRBV7-2 to TRBJ1-4, with 7 bases identical to TRBD1. The receptor was isolated from a woman aged 55-70 years in good health. CDR3 in amino acids: CASSPLGKGAYEKLFF. CDR3 in DNA: TGTGCCAGCAGCCCCCTCGGGAAGGGGGCCTACGAAAAACTGTTTTTT.